These T cell receptor beta chains were read from a single sample in a study of cytomegalovirus exposure and HLA in healthy donors. The method was immunoSEQ multiplex PCR; TCRdb's version includes in-frame clones alone and lacks a portion of them. The table lists around 180,000 clones, around 84% of them singletons. Sequenced input: PBMCs. The receptor source for this set is a man between 18 and 35 years old in good health and CMV-seropositive. Each CDR3 is given with its conserved first and last residue. The D gene is left open where the match is weak. Size is omitted from some rows. Given values are once, few, many or a class for expanded clones.

>few|TRBJ1-4|NA|TRBV5-1
TGCGCCAGCAGCTTGACCCTCGGGGAAAAACTGTTTTTT
CASSLTLGEKLFF
>NA|TRBJ1-4|NA|TRBV5-1
TGCGCCAGCAGCTTGGAAGACAGGCACAATGAAAAACTGTTTTTT
CASSLEDRHNEKLFF
>few|TRBJ1-5|NA|TRBV30
TGTGCCTGGAGTGTACTGGGCAATCAGCCCCAGCATTTT
CAWSVLGNQPQHF
>once|TRBJ2-3|TRBD1|TRBV27
TGTGCCAGCAGCCTGTCCGGGACAGGGGTTGCAGATACGCAGTATTTT
CASSLSGTGVADTQYF
>few|TRBJ1-5|NA|TRBV6-1
TGTGCCAGCAGTGAATCGGCAGGGGCCTTCTATAGCAATCAGCCCCAGCATTTT
CASSESAGAFYSNQPQHF
>NA|TRBJ1-2|NA|TRBV5-8
TGTGCCAGCAGCCGGGACTTTTTTAACTATGGCTACACCTTC
CASSRDFFNYGYTF
>once|TRBJ2-1|TRBD2|TRBV7-8
TGTGCCAGCAGCGTCCGAGCTAGCGGGAGCTCCTACAATGAGCAGTTCTTC
CASSVRASGSSYNEQFF
>NA|TRBJ2-7|NA|TRBV15
TGTGCCACCAGCAGAGATGTTCGCTACGAGCAGTACTTC
CATSRDVRYEQYF
>NA|TRBJ1-2|TRBD1|TRBV5-4
TGTGCCAGCAGCTTTCTGTCGGGACAGGGCGCTATTGGCTACACCTTC
CASSFLSGQGAIGYTF
>once|TRBJ1-1|NA|TRBV6-6
TGTGCCAGCAAATGGGGGGAAGTCACTGAAGCTTTCTTT
CASKWGEVTEAFF
>once|TRBJ2-7|NA|TRBV7-8
TGTGCCAGCAGCACCCGACTCGACAGCTACGAGCAGTACTTC
CASSTRLDSYEQYF
>NA|TRBJ2-5|NA|TRBV27
TGTGCCAGCAGTGTCGCCGCTGGTCCAGGGACCCAGTACTTC
CASSVAAGPGTQYF
>NA|TRBJ2-7|NA|TRBV7-9
TGTGCCAGCAGCTCCCCGTCCGGGTCCTACGAGCAGTACTTC
CASSSPSGSYEQYF
>NA|TRBJ2-7|NA|TRBV7-9
TGTGCCAGCAGCTTAGCGGGGGGATACGAGCAGTACTTC
CASSLAGGYEQYF
>NA|TRBJ1-4|NA|TRBV7-6
TGTGCCAGCAGCCCAGGGGCGTTAACAACTAATGAAAAACTGTTTTTT
CASSPGALTTNEKLFF
>NA|TRBJ1-2|TRBD1|TRBV28
TGTGCCAGCAGTTCAACAGGGGTAGCCAACTATGGCTACACCTTC
CASSSTGVANYGYTF
>NA|TRBJ2-5|NA|TRBV10-3
TGTGCCATCAGTGAGTCAAGGGGAGAGACCCAGTACTTC
CAISESRGETQYF